A single sample is the source of the 27 T cell receptor beta chains below, sequenced in a study of neurological immune-mediated disorders. TCRdb re-called the 5' RACE reads through MiXCR, storing one row per CDR3 protein. The sample contains 65,000 to 75,000 distinct CDR3 sequences, roughly 4.9% of which appear only once. Material for sequencing was PBMCs. The source of these receptors is a human donor with multiple sclerosis. The donor label of this sample is uncertain.

This clonotype was found many times. The chain carries TRBV5-1 and TRBJ2-3; 15 nucleotides agree with TRBD2. The germline V gene has CDR1 SGHRS and CDR2 YFSETQ. The V segment lost 4 bases and the J segment 0 bases; nucleotides outside the gene matches: 12. The length of the CDR3 is 20 residues. This CDR3 reads CASSPSPGLAGGSSTDTQYF. The CDR3 DNA follows: TGCGCCAGCAGCCCCTCCCCGGGACTAGCGGGGGGTTCTAGCACAGATACGCAGTATTTT.

This clonotype appeared many times. The rearrangement links TRBV20-1 to TRBJ1-4, with a weak D call TRBD1 (6 bases). The CDR3 consists of 14 residues. Trimming pared 5 bases from V and 7 bases from J, leaving 17 bases between. Germline CDR1 and CDR2: DFQATT and SNEGSKA (reference sequence). The CDR3 bases are TGCAGTGCTGTCCCGGCCGGCAGGGGTGAAAAACTGTTTTTT. As protein: CSAVPAGRGEKLFF.

The chain links TRBV29-1 to TRBJ1-2; 9 bases agree with TRBD1. Trimming at V came to 4 bases and at J to 1 base, leaving 7 bases not matched to a gene. Germline assignment: CDR1 SQVTM and CDR2 ANQGSEA. This CDR3 region has 15 residues. CDR3 in amino acids: CSVVPGTGFNYGYTF. The CDR3 DNA follows: TGCAGCGTTGTACCTGGGACAGGGTTTAACTATGGCTACACCTTC.

This clonotype was seen many times. The chain is built from TRBV20-1 and TRBJ2-4, with D maybe TRBD1 (5 bases). The CDR3 loop spans 13 amino acids. The germline CDR1 and CDR2 sequences are DFQATT and SNEGSKA (reference sequence). With 1 base removed from V and 2 bases from J, the gap between germline ends came to 6 bases. The CDR3 DNA reads as TGCAGTGCTAGAGCAGGGTCCAAAAACATTCAGTACTTC. Translation: CSARAGSKNIQYF.

In this sample, this clonotype turned up a few times. The chain has TRBV5-1 and TRBJ2-7, with 11 bases fitting TRBD2. Germline V gene lookup returns CDR1 SGHRS and CDR2 YFSETQ. With 1 base clipped from V and 1 base from J, the junction kept 10 bases outside the gene matches. CDR3 length: 18 amino acids. CDR3 nucleotide sequence: TGCGCCAGCAGCTTGAGTTCGCTAGCGGGGGGACCTTCCTACGAGCAGTACTTC. Protein: CASSLSSLAGGPSYEQYF.

This clonotype was observed at least ten times. This chain uses TRBV7-2 with TRBJ1-2; D is perhaps TRBD1 (6 bases). Deletions cut 7 bases from V and 3 bases from J, with 12 bases between. There are 13 residues in the CDR3. Germline CDR1 reads SGHTA; CDR2 reads FQGNSA. Written as DNA, the CDR3 is TGTGCCAGCATTGCCCCAGGGGACTATGGCTACACCTTC. Its translation is CASIAPGDYGYTF. The whole variable domain, filled in from reference TRBV7-2 and TRBJ1-2, reads GAGVSQSPSNKVTEKGKDVELRCDPISGHTALYWYRQSLGQGLEFLIYFQGNSAPDKSGLPSDRFSAERTGGSVSTLTIQRTQQEDSAVYLCASIAPGDYGYTFGSGTRLTVV.

In this sample, this clonotype turned up many times. This rearrangement joins TRBV20-1 to TRBJ1-2, with TRBD1 matching over 7 bases. The germline V gene encodes CDR1 DFQATT and CDR2 SNEGSKA (reference sequence). V trimming: 5 bases; J trimming: 4 bases; junction bases outside the gene matches: 7. CDR3 length: 13 amino acids. As DNA, the CDR3 is TGCAGTGCTTCCAGGGGGTTTTCCTATGGCTACACCTTC. Amino acid sequence: CSASRGFSYGYTF.

This clonotype was seen more than once but under ten times. Here the CDR3 DNA reads TGTGCCAGCAGCTTAATGGACAGGACCTACAATGAGCAGTTCTTC. Translation: CASSLMDRTYNEQFF. This chain connects TRBV5-5 to TRBJ2-1; 7 positions match TRBD1. The V and J ends lost 2 bases and 2 bases, in that order; junction bases with no gene match: 4. The CDR3 contains 15 residues. Germline CDR1 is SGHKS and CDR2 is YYEKEE (reference sequence).

This clonotype was observed many times. The chain uses TRBV4-1 and TRBJ2-3; 8 bases line up with TRBD2. Trimming took 1 base from V and 11 from J; bases not matched to a gene: 11. This CDR3 has 15 residues. In germline, CDR1 is MGHRA, CDR2 YSYEKL. The CDR3 region is CASSQARIPGGRQYF. Written as DNA, the CDR3 is TGCGCCAGCAGCCAAGCCAGAATTCCGGGGGGGAGGCAGTATTTT.

At least ten counts were recorded for this clonotype. The chain is built from TRBV11-2 and TRBJ1-1, with 9 bases lining up with TRBD1. V shed 4 bases, J shed 4 bases, and the junction held 16 bases outside the gene matches. Germline-derived CDR1 and CDR2 are SGHAT and FQNNGV. This CDR3 region has 18 residues. CDR3 region: CASSSYPGGTGLGTEAFF. The CDR3 DNA reads as TGTGCCAGCAGCTCTTACCCCGGCGGGACAGGGCTTGGCACTGAAGCTTTCTTT.

At least ten counts were recorded for this clonotype. J is TRBJ2-3 and V is TRBV15; D is unresolved. Germline V gene lookup returns CDR1 LNHNV and CDR2 YYDKDF (reference sequence). This CDR3 has 13 amino acids. Trimming pared 3 bases from V and 2 bases from J, leaving 6 bases between. CDR3 amino acids: CATSRENTDTQYF. CDR3 coding DNA: TGTGCCACCAGCAGGGAGAACACAGATACGCAGTATTTT.

This clonotype showed up many times. The chain employs TRBV7-2 and TRBJ2-3; a weak D match, TRBD2 (6 bases). CDR1 is SGHTA, CDR2 FQGNSA, per germline. V was clipped by 3 bases and J by 9 bases, with 10 bases between them. This CDR3 has 12 amino acids. CDR3 sequence reads: CASSLGLGTQYF. The CDR3 DNA reads TGTGCCAGCAGCTTGGGACTGGGAACGCAGTATTTT.

This clonotype has at least ten counts. J is TRBJ2-7 and V is TRBV5-1, with D maybe TRBD2 (5 bases). Trimming removed 2 bases from V and 6 bases from J, with 12 bases in between. The CDR3 length is 13 residues. Germline CDR1 and CDR2: SGHRS and YFSETQ. The CDR3 region is CASSFGGLVEQYF. The CDR3 bases are TGCGCCAGCAGCTTCGGAGGACTGGTCGAGCAGTACTTC. Drawing the rest from reference TRBV5-1 and TRBJ2-7, the complete variable domain is KAGVTQTPRYLIKTRGQQVTLSCSPISGHRSVSWYQQTPGQGLQFLFEYFSETQRNKGNFPGRFSGRQFSNSRSEMNVSTLELGDSALYLCASSFGGLVEQYFGPGTRLTVT.

This clonotype was seen ten or more times. The chain carries TRBV7-9 and TRBJ2-2; D not resolved. The germline gives CDR1 SEHNR, CDR2 FQNEAQ (reference sequence). This CDR3 has 12 amino acids. The V and J ends lost 4 bases and 13 bases respectively, with 13 bases between them. The CDR3 DNA reads TGTGCCAGCAGCTCAAACACCCCTTCGCTGTTTTTT. It is translated as CASSSNTPSLFF.

This clonotype was counted at least ten times. The chain carries TRBV29-1 and TRBJ2-5; no clear D gene. There are 13 residues in the CDR3. V gave up 3 bases and J gave up 5 bases, with 13 bases separating them. Germline CDR1 is SQVTM and CDR2 is ANQGSEA. The CDR3 DNA sequence: TGCAGCGTTGACGACCTGAGGAAGGAGACCCAGTACTTC. Translation gives CSVDDLRKETQYF.

This clonotype has ten or more counts. The chain links TRBV5-1 to TRBJ1-2; unclear D gene. The CDR3 is 13 amino acids. The V gene's germline CDR1 is SGHRS and CDR2 YFSETQ. With 4 bases removed from V and 2 bases from J, the gap between germline ends came to 9 bases. The CDR3 sequence: CASSGKGNYGYTF. The CDR3 bases are TGCGCCAGCAGCGGTAAGGGCAACTATGGCTACACCTTC.

This clonotype was counted many times. This rearrangement joins TRBV6-2 or TRBV6-3 to TRBJ2-3; 7 bases match TRBD2. Germline loops: CDR1 MNHEY, CDR2 SVGEGT. V dropped 7 bases and J dropped 1; count of bases not matched to a gene: 17. This CDR3 comprises 18 residues. The chain's CDR3 is CASTNPWTRAPGTDTQYF. As DNA, the CDR3 is TGTGCCAGCACCAACCCGTGGACTAGAGCCCCCGGCACAGATACGCAGTATTTT.

About this clonotype itself: One junction end disagrees with the germline gene, perhaps due to a read error. The chain has TRBV29-1 and TRBJ2-7; tentative D call: TRBD1 (5 bases). There are 16 residues in the CDR3. The germline V gene encodes CDR1 SQVTM and CDR2 ANQGSEA. The CDR3 sequence: CRVEPSFGDSSYEQYF. Written as DNA, the CDR3 is TGCAGAGTTGAACCTTCCTTCGGAGACAGCTCCTACGAGCAGTACTTC.

This clonotype was detected many times. V is TRBV5-1 and J is TRBJ2-1; weak D call: TRBD1 (5 bases). Trimming cost V 6 bases and J 7 bases, with 20 bases left between them. The CDR3 is 15 residues long. From germline, CDR1 is SGHRS and CDR2 YFSETQ. The CDR3 nucleotides read TGCGCCAGCACAAGACAGCCCGATGTCAAGAATGAGCAGTTCTTC. Its translation is CASTRQPDVKNEQFF.

Ten or more counts support this clonotype. The chain carries TRBV10-3 and TRBJ1-1; D might be TRBD1 (5 bases). CDR1 ENHRY and CDR2 SYGVKD come from the germline V gene. This CDR3 region has 14 residues. V was shortened by 5 bases and J by 2 bases, with 12 bases between the two germline ends. CDR3 sequence: CAISTGQGNTEAFF. The CDR3 DNA reads TGTGCCATCAGTACCGGGCAGGGAAACACTGAAGCTTTCTTT.

This clonotype was found many times. The J gene is TRBJ2-5, the V gene TRBV5-1, with 9 nucleotides matching TRBD1. V lost 1 base and J lost 3; bases outside the gene matches: 7. CDR1 and CDR2 (germline): SGHRS, YFSETQ. The CDR3 is 16 residues long. This chain's CDR3 is CASSLTGGEVKETQYF. CDR3 in DNA: TGCGCCAGCAGCTTGACAGGGGGCGAAGTAAAAGAGACCCAGTACTTC.

This clonotype has at least ten counts. The gene calls are TRBV7-8 and TRBJ2-7; TRBD1 aligns across 10 bases. The germline V gene has CDR1 SGHVS and CDR2 FQNEAQ. Trimming took 5 bases from V and 0 from J; bases not matched to a gene: 4. CDR3 length equals 15 residues. CDR3: CASSRGQGDSYEQYF. CDR3 nucleotides: TGTGCCAGCAGCCGAGGACAGGGGGACTCCTACGAGCAGTACTTC. The full variable domain, its missing parts supplied by reference TRBV7-8 and TRBJ2-7, is GAGVSQSPRYKVAKRGQDVALRCDPISGHVSLFWYQQALGQGPEFLTYFQNEAQLDKSGLPSDRFFAERPEGSVSTLKIQRTQQEDSAVYLCASSRGQGDSYEQYFGPGTRLTVT.

This clonotype was recorded at least ten times. The chain has TRBV20-1 and TRBJ2-7; no clear D gene. The germline CDR1 and CDR2 sequences are DFQATT and SNEGSKA (reference sequence). The CDR3 sequence is 14 residues long. Trimming shortened V by 6 bases and J by 0 bases, and 15 bases separated the two germline ends. The CDR3 sequence: CSARSGRSSYEQYF. Written as DNA, the CDR3 is TGCAGTGCCCGGAGTGGCCGGAGCTCCTACGAGCAGTACTTC.

This clonotype appeared many times. The chain has TRBV7-9 and TRBJ1-6; weak D call: TRBD1 (6 bases). With 5 bases removed from V and 9 bases from J, the gap between germline ends came to 17 bases. Germline assignment: CDR1 SEHNR and CDR2 FQNEAQ (reference sequence). The CDR3 extends over 15 amino acids. This CDR3 is CASSRGAWEGSPLHF. For the CDR3, the DNA is TGTGCCAGCAGCCGGGGGGCCTGGGAGGGTTCACCCCTCCACTTT.

In this sample, this clonotype turned up many times. The chain couples TRBV12-3 or TRBV12-4 to TRBJ1-4; D is uncertain. Trimming stripped 2 bases from V and 1 base from J, with 14 bases between. This CDR3 is built from 17 residues. CDR3 in amino acids: CASSLKPQLRTNEKLFF. In DNA form, the CDR3 reads TGTGCCAGCAGTTTAAAACCCCAACTGCGAACTAATGAAAAACTGTTTTTT.

This clonotype was picked up many times. The chain recombines TRBV2 with TRBJ2-3; perhaps D is TRBD1 or TRBD2 (5 bases each). Trimming pared 2 bases from V and 2 bases from J, leaving 8 bases between. This CDR3 has 14 residues. From germline, CDR1 is SNHLY and CDR2 FYNNEI. As DNA, the CDR3 is TGTGCCAGCAGTGAACAGGGACCCACAGATACGCAGTATTTT. As protein: CASSEQGPTDTQYF.

This clonotype was seen ten or more times. The junction differs from germline at one of its ends, possibly a read error. This chain uses TRBV12-3 or TRBV12-4 with TRBJ2-4; D may be TRBD2 (6 bases). The CDR3 covers 13 residues. The CDR3 coding sequence is TGTGCCAGCAGTTCCCGGCAGCGGGCTACGCCCGTCTTC. Its translation is CASSSRQRATPVF.